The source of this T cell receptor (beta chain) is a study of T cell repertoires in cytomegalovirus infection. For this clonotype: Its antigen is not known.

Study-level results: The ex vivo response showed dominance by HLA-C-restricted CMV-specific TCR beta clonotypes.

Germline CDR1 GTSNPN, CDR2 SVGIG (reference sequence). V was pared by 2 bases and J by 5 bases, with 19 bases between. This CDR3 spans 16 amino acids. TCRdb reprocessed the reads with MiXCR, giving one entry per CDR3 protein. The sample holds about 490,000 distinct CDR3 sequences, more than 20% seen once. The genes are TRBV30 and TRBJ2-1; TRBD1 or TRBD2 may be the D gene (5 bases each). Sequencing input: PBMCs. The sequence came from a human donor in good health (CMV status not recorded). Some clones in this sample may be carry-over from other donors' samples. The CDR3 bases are TGTGCCTGGAGTACCCCCGGGACCAGATCGGACAATGAGCAGTTCTTC. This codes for CAWSTPGTRSDNEQFF.